A single sample is the source of the 31 T cell receptor beta chains below, sequenced in a study of T cells expressing NK-cell markers. TCRdb reanalyzed the 5' RACE reads and collapses them to one entry per CDR3 protein, without DNA. This table lists about 390,000 distinct CDR3 sequences. Source material: blood T cells: a sorted CD56 or NKG2C T cell subset, CD4+ or CD8+ T cells, or bulk PBMC T cells (not recorded which). The receptors derive from a woman aged 50 to 60 in good health.

The chain carries TRBV7-2 and TRBJ2-7; TCRdb reports TRBD1, a call that lacks DNA to check it against. This CDR3 has 14 residues. From germline, CDR1 is SGHTA and CDR2 FQGNSA. CDR3 sequence: CASRNLQGTYEQYF.

CDR3 amino acids: CSATRPEDNEQFF. This rearrangement joins TRBV20-1 to TRBJ2-1; TCRdb calls TRBD2, which cannot be checked without DNA. The CDR3 loop spans 13 amino acids. Germline V gene data show CDR1 as DFQATT and CDR2 as SNEGSKA (reference sequence).

The rearrangement links TRBV6-6 to TRBJ1-1; the D gene TCRdb calls, TRBD1, cannot be checked with no DNA. Germline lookup yields CDR1 MNHNY and CDR2 SVGAGI (reference sequence). The CDR3 covers 14 residues. The CDR3 sequence is CASSHRDRNTEAFF.

V gene TRBV6-6 combines with J gene TRBJ2-1; checking the TCRdb D call of TRBD1 is not possible without DNA. CDR3 size: 12 residues. Germline loops: CDR1 MNHNY, CDR2 SVGAGI (reference sequence). The CDR3 spells CASSYGGGQQFF.

V usage is TRBV11-3 and J usage is TRBJ2-5; TCRdb selects TRBD1, and the lack of DNA leaves this call unchecked. The germline gives CDR1 SGHNT, CDR2 YENEEA. This CDR3 is 15 amino acids long. The CDR3 reads CASSTTGTGVETQYF.

The chain joins TRBV6-4 to TRBJ1-2; TCRdb calls TRBD1, which cannot be checked without DNA. Per germline, CDR1 MRHNA and CDR2 SNTAGT. The CDR3 runs to 11 residues. The CDR3 is CASSQGQGYTF.

The genes are TRBV7-3 and TRBJ2-3; TCRdb outputs TRBD1, but without DNA this stays unchecked. The CDR3 runs to 17 residues. Germline-derived CDR1 and CDR2 are SGHTA and FQGTGA. The CDR3 loop reads CASSLTSVGGGRDTQYF.

The chain recombines TRBV14 with TRBJ1-1. The CDR3 consists of 12 residues. Germline V gives CDR1 SGHDN, CDR2 FVKESK. This CDR3 is CASSQDWAEAFF.

The V call is TRBV9, the J call TRBJ2-3; TCRdb designates TRBD2, a call that cannot be tested without DNA. Per the germline V gene, CDR1 is SGDLS and CDR2 is YYNGEE. The CDR3 has 18 amino acids. This CDR3 reads CASSVAGLGTSFGDTQYF. Looking up the rest from reference TRBV9 and TRBJ2-3 gives the full variable domain: DSGVTQTPKHLITATGQRVTLRCSPRSGDLSVYWYQQSLDQGLQFLIQYYNGEERAKGNILERFSAQQFPDLHSELNLSSLELGDSALYFCASSVAGLGTSFGDTQYFGPGTRLTVL.

This rearrangement joins TRBV11-2 to TRBJ1-1; the TRBD1 assignment by TCRdb is unverifiable without DNA. Germline V gives CDR1 SGHAT, CDR2 FQNNGV. The CDR3 totals 15 residues. Here the CDR3 reads CASSTPIIMNTEAFF.

Here the CDR3 reads CASIEGGGQGPYGYTF. The chain recombines TRBV19 with TRBJ1-2; the D gene TCRdb calls, TRBD1, cannot be checked with no DNA. There are 16 residues in the CDR3. The germline V gene has CDR1 LNHDA and CDR2 SQIVND (reference sequence).

The CDR3 sequence is CASSQAGRGNEQFF. The gene calls are TRBV3-1 and TRBJ2-1. Per germline, CDR1 LGHDT and CDR2 YNNKEL (reference sequence). This CDR3 comprises 14 residues.

The chain carries TRBV14 and TRBJ2-7; TCRdb gives TRBD2 as the D gene, but with no DNA this cannot be confirmed. The CDR3 has 15 amino acids. CDR1 is SGHDN and CDR2 is FVKESK in the germline V gene. This chain's CDR3 is CASSQEGLAAYEQYF.

V gene TRBV4-1 combines with J gene TRBJ2-1. The germline CDR1 and CDR2 sequences are MGHRA and YSYEKL. The CDR3 extends over 14 amino acids. The CDR3 region is CASSQLLGDNEQFF.

The V call is TRBV4-1, the J call TRBJ2-1; TCRdb reports TRBD2, a call that lacks DNA to check it against. The CDR3 sequence is 14 residues long. In germline, CDR1 is MGHRA, CDR2 YSYEKL. The CDR3 loop is CAALQRLAYNEQFF.

The chain uses TRBV5-1 and TRBJ2-2. CDR1 and CDR2 from the germline V gene are SGHRS and YFSETQ. This CDR3 comprises 17 residues. The CDR3 sequence is CASSLNLKTSNTGELFF. Full variable domain (outside the CDR3, taken from reference TRBV5-1 and TRBJ2-2): KAGVTQTPRYLIKTRGQQVTLSCSPISGHRSVSWYQQTPGQGLQFLFEYFSETQRNKGNFPGRFSGRQFSNSRSEMNVSTLELGDSALYLCASSLNLKTSNTGELFFGEGSRLTVL.

V and J are TRBV29-1 and TRBJ1-2; the D call from TCRdb, TRBD1, cannot be confirmed without DNA. There are 11 residues in the CDR3. Germline values: CDR1 SQVTM, CDR2 ANQGSEA. The CDR3 protein is CSVRPGLGYTF.

The chain couples TRBV11-2 to TRBJ2-1; TCRdb reports TRBD2, a call that lacks DNA to check it against. Germline assignment: CDR1 SGHAT and CDR2 FQNNGV. The CDR3 extends over 15 amino acids. The CDR3: CASRSLAGGANEQFF.

The rearrangement uses TRBV25-1 and TRBJ1-1. The CDR3 totals 15 residues. From germline, CDR1 is MGHDK and CDR2 SYGVNS. CDR3 loop: CAGGRASEGPGEAFF.

The rearrangement links TRBV3-1 to TRBJ2-4. The CDR3 runs 13 residues. CDR1 and CDR2 (germline): LGHDT, YNNKEL (reference sequence). The CDR3 here is CASSWDNKNIQYF.

The chain recombines TRBV3-1 with TRBJ2-3. Germline CDR1 and CDR2: LGHDT and YNNKEL (reference sequence). The CDR3 consists of 16 residues. CDR3 protein: CASSLSLGKYTDTQYF.

The chain has TRBV5-1 and TRBJ2-5; TCRdb indicates TRBD1, and absent DNA this call remains unverified. Germline V gives CDR1 SGHRS, CDR2 YFSETQ. The CDR3 runs 14 residues. CDR3 residues: CASSDRAKGETQYF.

The CDR3 sequence is CASSYRQFTFSQETQYF. V is TRBV3-1 and J is TRBJ2-5. The germline V gene has CDR1 LGHDT and CDR2 YNNKEL (reference sequence). The CDR3 has 17 amino acids.

V and J are TRBV24-1 and TRBJ1-1. CDR3 length: 13 amino acids. From germline, CDR1 is KGHDR and CDR2 SFDVKD. The chain's CDR3 is CATSDLLYTEAFF.

The chain uses TRBV30 and TRBJ1-5. Per the germline V gene, CDR1 is GTSNPN and CDR2 is SVGIG (reference sequence). The CDR3 sequence is 13 residues long. The CDR3 protein is CAWSVATDQPQHF.

V usage is TRBV14 and J usage is TRBJ2-5; TCRdb proposes TRBD2, but this gene call is untestable without DNA. The germline V gene has CDR1 SGHDN and CDR2 FVKESK. There are 17 residues in the CDR3. The CDR3 sequence is CASSPPRVAALQETQYF.

The chain links TRBV27 to TRBJ2-7. The germline gives CDR1 MNHEY, CDR2 SMNVEV (reference sequence). This CDR3 has 13 residues. The CDR3 loop reads CASARISSYEQYF.

J is TRBJ1-1 and V is TRBV10-3; without DNA, the TCRdb call of TRBD1 cannot be checked. The CDR3 totals 15 residues. Germline lookup yields CDR1 ENHRY and CDR2 SYGVKD. CDR3 region: CAISESRDRGTEAFF.

The CDR3 loop is CASSLIMGLAGGSNEQFF. The rearrangement uses TRBV7-9 and TRBJ2-1; the D call of TRBD2 rests on TCRdb alone, since no DNA is present to check it. This CDR3 region has 18 residues. Germline assignment: CDR1 SEHNR and CDR2 FQNEAQ (reference sequence). Complete variable domain (other parts from reference TRBV7-9 and TRBJ2-1): DTGVSQNPRHKITKRGQNVTFRCDPISEHNRLYWYRQTLGQGPEFLTYFQNEAQLEKSRLLSDRFSAERPKGSFSTLEIQRTEQGDSAMYLCASSLIMGLAGGSNEQFFGPGTRLTVL.

V gene TRBV12-3 or TRBV12-4 combines with J gene TRBJ2-5. The length of the CDR3 is 13 residues. CDR3 sequence reads: CASMVGGPGTQYF.

The chain couples TRBV24-1 to TRBJ2-3. The CDR3 spans 14 residues. Germline V gives CDR1 KGHDR, CDR2 SFDVKD. CDR3 in amino acids: CATSDLSNVDTQYF.